Presented here are 7 T cell receptor beta chains from one specimen sequenced in a study of T cell responses to AZD1222 COVID-19 vaccine. Assay used: immunoSEQ multiplex PCR; TCRdb lists only in-frame clones, some missing. The sample yields about 150,000 clones, approximately 90% seen once. Sequencing used peripheral blood, obtained 28 days after the second AZD1222 dose. These TCRs come from an adult who received the AZD1222 COVID-19 vaccine.

The chain couples TRBV10-1 to TRBJ1-5, with D maybe TRBD1 (5 bases). CDR1 is WNHNN and CDR2 is SYGVQD in the germline V gene (reference sequence). Trimming took off 0 bases at V and 5 bases at J, with 20 bases between the two ends. The CDR3 has 18 residues. The CDR3 region has the DNA TGCGCCAGCAGTGAGTCAAGAAGAGACCGGGGACTCCATCAGCCCCAGCATTTT. Amino acids: CASSESRRDRGLHQPQHF.

This sequence joins TRBV4-1 and TRBJ1-2; D unclear. V was cut by 4 bases and J by 6 bases, with 18 bases left in between. In germline, CDR1 is MGHRA, CDR2 YSYEKL. The CDR3 loop spans 15 amino acids. CDR3 in amino acids: CASSPTGAVADGYTF. Here the CDR3 DNA reads TGCGCCAGCAGCCCCACTGGAGCGGTAGCTGATGGCTACACCTTC.

This clone was detected only a few times. The gene calls are TRBV7-2 and TRBJ2-4, with a possible D match to TRBD2 (5 bases). CDR3 length: 14 amino acids. V lost 5 bases and J 8 bases, leaving 16 bases between the germline ends. In germline, CDR1 is SGHTA, CDR2 FQGNSA. This chain's CDR3 is CASSLVTGVDIQYF. CDR3 DNA sequence: TGTGCCAGCAGCCTGGTTACCGGGGTAGACATTCAGTACTTC.

The CDR3, as DNA: TGTGCCTGGAGCGCCGGGACAGGGGGCGCGAGGACCGGGGAGCTGTTTTTT. Translation: CAWSAGTGGARTGELFF. V gene TRBV30 combines with J gene TRBJ2-2; 12 bases align to TRBD1. The CDR3 runs to 17 residues. J lost 5 bases, V lost 3 bases, and 10 bases had no gene match. Germline V CDR1 and CDR2: GTSNPN, SVGIG (reference sequence).

The chain employs TRBV6-2 or TRBV6-3 and TRBJ2-1; D ambiguous. Germline loops: CDR1 MNHEY, CDR2 SVGEGT. The germline V and J ends were trimmed by 2 bases and 10 bases, with 9 bases remaining between them. CDR3 length equals 12 residues. CDR3 residues: CASSYLGREQFF. As DNA, the CDR3 is TGTGCCAGCAGTTACCTAGGCAGGGAGCAGTTCTTC.

CDR3 in amino acids: CASSRGHQETQYF. The CDR3 DNA follows: TGTGCCAGCAGCCGCGGACACCAAGAGACCCAGTACTTC. The chain recombines TRBV7-3 with TRBJ2-5; D not certain. This CDR3 has 13 residues. Germline values: CDR1 SGHTA, CDR2 FQGTGA. With 5 bases removed from V and 0 bases from J, the gap between germline ends came to 7 bases.

The chain combines TRBV19 with TRBJ1-1; TRBD1 matches 7 bases. Trimming took 2 bases from V and 2 from J; bases not matched to a gene: 8. The germline CDR1 and CDR2 sequences are LNHDA and SQIVND (reference sequence). The CDR3 consists of 16 residues. The CDR3 region has the DNA TGTGCCAGTAGTATATCGCCGGGGACAGCTAACACTGAAGCTTTCTTT. Its protein product is CASSISPGTANTEAFF. The whole variable domain, filled in from reference TRBV19 and TRBJ1-1, reads DGGITQSPKYLFRKEGQNVTLSCEQNLNHDAMYWYRQDPGQGLRLIYYSQIVNDFQKGDIAEGYSVSREKKESFPLTVTSAQKNPTAFYLCASSISPGTANTEAFFGQGTRLTVV.